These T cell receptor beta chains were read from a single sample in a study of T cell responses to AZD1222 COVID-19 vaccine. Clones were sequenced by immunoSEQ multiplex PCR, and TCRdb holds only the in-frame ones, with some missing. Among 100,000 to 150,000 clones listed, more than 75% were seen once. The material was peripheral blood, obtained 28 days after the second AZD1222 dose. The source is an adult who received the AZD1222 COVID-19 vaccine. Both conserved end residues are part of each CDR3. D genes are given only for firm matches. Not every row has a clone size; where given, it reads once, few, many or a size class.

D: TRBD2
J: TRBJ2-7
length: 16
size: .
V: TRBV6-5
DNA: TGTGCCAGCAGTTACTCCGCGGGAGAAAGCTCCTACGAGCAGTACTTC
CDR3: CASSYSAGESSYEQYF

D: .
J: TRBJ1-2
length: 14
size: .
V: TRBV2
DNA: TGTGCCAGCAGTGAAGGCCGGAGCAACTATGGCTACACCTTC
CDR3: CASSEGRSNYGYTF

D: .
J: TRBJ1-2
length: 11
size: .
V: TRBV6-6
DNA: TGTGCCAGCTGGACAAACTATGGCTACACCTTC
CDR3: CASWTNYGYTF

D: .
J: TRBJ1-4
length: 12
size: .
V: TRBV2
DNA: TGTGCCAGCACCGGGACGTTTGAAAAACTGTTTTTT
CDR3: CASTGTFEKLFF

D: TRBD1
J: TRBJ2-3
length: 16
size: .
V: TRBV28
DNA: TGTGCCAGCAGCCACACCAAAGGACAGGGGTGGCATACGCAGTATTTT
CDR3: CASSHTKGQGWHTQYF

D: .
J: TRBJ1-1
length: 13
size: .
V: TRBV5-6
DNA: TGTGCCAGCAGCTTGGGCCTGAACACTGAAGCTTTCTTT
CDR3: CASSLGLNTEAFF

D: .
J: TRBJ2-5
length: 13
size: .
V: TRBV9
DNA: TGTGCCAGCAGCAGATCCAGGGGAGAGACCCAGTACTTC
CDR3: CASSRSRGETQYF

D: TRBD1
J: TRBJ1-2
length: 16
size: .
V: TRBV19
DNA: TGTGCCAGTAGTATTTCCGGGACAGGGGTCCCCTATGGCTACACCTTC
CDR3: CASSISGTGVPYGYTF

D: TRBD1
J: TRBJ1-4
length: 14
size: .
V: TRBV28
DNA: TGTGCCAGCAGTCAGGGGGCGCAACCTGAAAAACTGTTTTTT
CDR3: CASSQGAQPEKLFF

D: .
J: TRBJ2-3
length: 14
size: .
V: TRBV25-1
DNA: TGTGCCAGCAGCAGACAGGTTTTCTCAGATACGCAGTATTTT
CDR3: CASSRQVFSDTQYF

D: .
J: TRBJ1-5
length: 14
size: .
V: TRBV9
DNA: TGTGCCAGCAGCGTAGGCACTTACTATCAGCCCCAGCATTTT
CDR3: CASSVGTYYQPQHF

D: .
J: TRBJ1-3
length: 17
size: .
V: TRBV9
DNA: TGTGCCAGCAGCGTAGCTAACGGCCGCGCCTCTGGAAACACCATATATTTT
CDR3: CASSVANGRASGNTIYF

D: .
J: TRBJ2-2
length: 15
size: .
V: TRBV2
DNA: TGTGCCAGCAGTTTGGAGGGCCGTAATGCCGGGGAGCTGTTTTTT
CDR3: CASSLEGRNAGELFF

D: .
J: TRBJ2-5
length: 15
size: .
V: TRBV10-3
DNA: TGTGCCACCACCCGCCAGGCAAGGGGGCAAGAGACCCAGTACTTC
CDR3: CATTRQARGQETQYF

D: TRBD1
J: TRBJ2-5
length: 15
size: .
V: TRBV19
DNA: TGTGCCAGTAGTATTGATGGTGACAGGGGGGAGACCCAGTACTTC
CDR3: CASSIDGDRGETQYF

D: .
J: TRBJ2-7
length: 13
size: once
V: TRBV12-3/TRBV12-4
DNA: TGTGCCAGCAGTGGGACCGCGAGTCACCCAGAGTACTTC
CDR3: CASSGTASHPEYF

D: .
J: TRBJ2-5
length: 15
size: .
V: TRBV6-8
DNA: TGTGCCAGCAGCCACCTGGGACTGAGGGGGGAGACCCAGTACTTC
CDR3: CASSHLGLRGETQYF

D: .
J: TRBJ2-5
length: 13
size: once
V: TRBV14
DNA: TGTGCCAGCAGCCCTGGGATGAAAGAGACCCAGTACTTC
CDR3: CASSPGMKETQYF

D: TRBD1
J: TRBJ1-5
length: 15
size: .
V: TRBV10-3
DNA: TGTGCCGAAGGCGCGGGACAGGGACCTGGGCAGCCCCAGCATTTT
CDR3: CAEGAGQGPGQPQHF

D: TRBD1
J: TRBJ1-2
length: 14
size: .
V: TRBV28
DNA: TGTGCCAGCAGTCCCGGGACAGGGGGCTATGGCTACACCTTC
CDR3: CASSPGTGGYGYTF

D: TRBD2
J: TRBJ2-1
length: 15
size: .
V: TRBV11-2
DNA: TGTGCCAGCAGCTTTAGCGGGGACCACTACAATGAGCAGTTCTTC
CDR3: CASSFSGDHYNEQFF

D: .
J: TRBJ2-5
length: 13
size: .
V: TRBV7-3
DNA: TGTGCCAGCAGCTTGCTTTGGGGGGAGACCCAGTACTTC
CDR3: CASSLLWGETQYF

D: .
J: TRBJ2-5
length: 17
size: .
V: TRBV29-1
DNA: TGCAGCGTTCCTTACGACTATAAAGGGGAAAGCCAAGAGACCCAGTACTTC
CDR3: CSVPYDYKGESQETQYF

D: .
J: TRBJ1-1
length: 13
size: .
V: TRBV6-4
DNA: TGTGCCAGCAGTGTTTCGTCGAACACTGAAGCTTTCTTT
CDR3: CASSVSSNTEAFF

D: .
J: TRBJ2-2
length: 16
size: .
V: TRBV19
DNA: TGTGCCAGTAGATCCTTAGCTAGGAGACACACCGGGGAGCTGTTTTTT
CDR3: CASRSLARRHTGELFF

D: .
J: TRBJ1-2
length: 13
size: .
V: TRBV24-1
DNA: TGTGCCACCAGTGATTTGGATGGATATGGCTACACCTTC
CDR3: CATSDLDGYGYTF

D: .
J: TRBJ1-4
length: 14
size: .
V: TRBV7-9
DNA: TGTGCCAGCAGCTCGCCCTCGACACGGGAAAAACTGTTTTTT
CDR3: CASSSPSTREKLFF

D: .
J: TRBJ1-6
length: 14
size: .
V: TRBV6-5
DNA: TGTGCCAGCAGTTACTCGCCAGAACATTCACCCCTCCACTTT
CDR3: CASSYSPEHSPLHF